The present T cell receptor beta chain was sequenced within a study of control samples from healthy donors and cancer patients. Germline lookup yields CDR1 SGHVS and CDR2 FQNEAQ. Trimming stripped 3 bases from V and 4 bases from J, with 7 bases between. The CDR3 loop spans 12 amino acids. This table comes from immunoSEQ multiplex PCR, and its TCRdb copy is limited to in-frame clones, with some not included. The sample shows about 96,000 clones, over 85% of them seen only once. The chain carries TRBV7-8 and TRBJ2-7; D unresolved. This TCR derives from a man between 18 and 29 years old in good health. The material sequenced was blood. The CDR3 DNA reads as TGTGCCAGCAGCTTTGGCCCTTACGAGCAGTACTTC. This encodes CASSFGPYEQYF.